Presented here are 21 T cell receptor beta chains from one specimen sequenced in a study of blood T cell repertoires in COVID-19. Some clones are missing from TCRdb's copy, which holds only in-frame ones; the method was immunoSEQ multiplex PCR. The repertoire includes about 130,000 clones, about 90% of them detected once, and around 2% sits in the top ten. Input material: peripheral blood. The receptors derive from a man aged 45-65 years with COVID-19, enrolled during active disease.

Details on this clone: Germline and junction disagree at one end, which may indicate a read error. The chain has TRBV11-2 and TRBJ2-2, with 7 bases fitting TRBD1. The CDR3 loop spans 16 amino acids. Germline CDR1 is SGHAT and CDR2 is FQNNGV. CDR3 coding DNA: TGTGCCAGCACCTTACAAGCTACAGGGGCCCCCGGGGAGCTGTTTTTT. Its protein product is CASTLQATGAPGELFF.

This chain joins TRBV3-1 (or the pseudogene TRBV3-2) and TRBJ1-4, with 7 bases identical to TRBD1. The CDR3 runs to 15 residues. Germline V gene lookup returns CDR1 LGHDT and CDR2 YNNKEL (reference sequence). V was clipped by 3 bases and J by 13 bases; unmatched bases: 14. The CDR3 bases are TGTGCCAGCAGCCACTCCGACAGGGCCCAAGGGGGACTGTTTTTT. Translation gives CASSHSDRAQGGLFF.

The chain employs TRBV11-3 and TRBJ2-3; 9 bases are shared with TRBD2. CDR1 is SGHNT, CDR2 YENEEA, per germline. The CDR3 spans 16 residues. J was trimmed by 4 bases and V by 4 bases; bases with no gene match: 9. The CDR3 reads CASSSSGTSSPDTQYF. In DNA, the CDR3 is TGTGCCAGCAGCTCCTCCGGGACTAGCTCGCCAGATACGCAGTATTTT.

The chain links TRBV30 to TRBJ2-5, with TRBD2 matching over 10 bases. Germline V gene sequence: CDR1 GTSNPN, CDR2 SVGIG (reference sequence). The CDR3 totals 13 residues. The V gene end was trimmed by 4 bases and the J gene end by 6 bases; junction bases not matched to a gene: 5. The CDR3 nucleotides are TGTGCCTGGACTAGCGGGAGTACCCAGACCCAGTACTTC. Its translation is CAWTSGSTQTQYF.

J is TRBJ2-5 and V is TRBV4-3, with TRBD2 matching 16 bases. The CDR3 loop spans 20 amino acids. The junction had 12 bases not matched to a gene; V was cut back by 4 bases and J by 1 base. CDR1 and CDR2 (germline): LGHNA, YSLEER. The CDR3 loop is CASSPNAPGLAGGPQETQYF. In nucleotides, the CDR3 is TGCGCCAGCAGCCCCAACGCTCCGGGACTAGCGGGAGGGCCCCAAGAGACCCAGTACTTC.

The CDR3, as DNA: TGTGCCAGCAGTTCCGAAGGACTAGCGGGAGACCCCTACGAGCAGTACTTC. This gives the protein CASSSEGLAGDPYEQYF. The rearrangement uses TRBV28 and TRBJ2-7; 13 nucleotides line up with TRBD2. With 4 bases clipped from V and 2 bases from J, the junction kept 8 bases outside the gene matches. The germline V gene encodes CDR1 MDHEN and CDR2 SYDVKM. CDR3 length equals 17 residues. Complete variable domain (other parts from reference TRBV28 and TRBJ2-7): DVKVTQSSRYLVKRTGEKVFLECVQDMDHENMFWYRQDPGLGLRLIYFSYDVKMKEKGDIPEGYSVSREKKERFSLILESASTNQTSMYLCASSSEGLAGDPYEQYFGPGTRLTVT.

The chain carries TRBV3-1 (or the pseudogene TRBV3-2) and TRBJ1-1; 8 bases align to TRBD1. The CDR3 extends over 15 amino acids. Per the germline V gene, CDR1 is LGHDT and CDR2 is YNNKEL (reference sequence). V lost 6 bases, J lost 4 bases, and 10 bases stayed unmatched. The CDR3 protein is CASRPSQGAGTEAFF. In nucleotides, the CDR3 is TGTGCCAGCAGGCCAAGTCAGGGGGCAGGCACTGAAGCTTTCTTT.

This chain connects TRBV4-1 to TRBJ1-1; D is undetermined. CDR3 length: 13 amino acids. Germline V gene sequence: CDR1 MGHRA, CDR2 YSYEKL. The V end was cut by 1 base, the J end by 6 bases, with 9 bases between. CDR3 loop: CASSQVSGAEAFF. CDR3 bases: TGCGCCAGCAGCCAAGTAAGCGGAGCTGAAGCTTTCTTT.

This clone was found once. V and J are TRBV21-1 and TRBJ2-3; whether TRBD1, the table's D call, matches the DNA was not checked. TRBV21-1 is a documented pseudogene. The CDR3 is 17 residues long. As DNA, the CDR3 is TGTGCCAGCAGCAAAAATCTACAGGGAAACTACACAGATACGCAGTATTTT. Its protein product is CASSKNLQGNYTDTQYF.

This chain links TRBV7-2 with TRBJ2-7; possible D gene TRBD2, 6 bases. V shed 1 base and J shed 2 bases, with 15 bases lying between them. CDR3 length equals 16 residues. Germline V gene data show CDR1 as SGHTA and CDR2 as FQGNSA. CDR3 coding DNA: TGTGCCAGCAGCTTAGATGGTGGGGGGTTAACCTACGAGCAGTACTTC. This encodes CASSLDGGGLTYEQYF.

The J gene is TRBJ2-1, the V gene TRBV6-1; 7 bases fit TRBD2. Germline trimming cut 8 bases from V and 9 bases from J; bases unmatched to any gene: 4. CDR3 length: 11 amino acids. Per the germline V gene, CDR1 is MNHNS and CDR2 is SASEGT. The CDR3 protein is CASERGGEQFF. CDR3 DNA: TGTGCCAGCGAGCGGGGCGGTGAGCAGTTCTTC.

The chain joins TRBV3-1 (or the pseudogene TRBV3-2) to TRBJ2-5, with D perhaps TRBD2 (6 bases). Per the germline V gene, CDR1 is LGHDT and CDR2 is YNNKEL (reference sequence). V lost 4 bases and J 8 bases, leaving 14 bases between the germline ends. The CDR3 is made up of 13 amino acids. The CDR3 bases are TGTGCCAGCAGCCGGGACTCAGAGGTAACCCAGTACTTC. Amino acid sequence: CASSRDSEVTQYF.

This chain links TRBV19 with TRBJ1-4; no clear D gene. Germline V gene data show CDR1 as LNHDA and CDR2 as SQIVND (reference sequence). The CDR3 is made up of 13 amino acids. Here the CDR3 reads CGAKPEGSEKLFF. CDR3 sequence (DNA): TGTGGGGCTAAGCCCGAGGGAAGTGAAAAACTGTTTTTT. The full variable domain, in which reference TRBV19 and TRBJ1-4 provide the parts outside the CDR3, is DGGITQSPKYLFRKEGQNVTLSCEQNLNHDAMYWYRQDPGQGLRLIYYSQIVNDFQKGDIAEGYSVSREKKESFPLTVTSAQKNPTAFYLCGAKPEGSEKLFFGSGTQLSVL.

The chain carries TRBV29-1 and TRBJ2-1, with TRBD1 as a possible D gene (6 bases). The CDR3 loop spans 12 amino acids. Germline CDR1 reads SQVTM; CDR2 reads ANQGSEA. Trimming removed 0 bases from V and 8 bases from J, with 8 bases in between. The CDR3 sequence is CSVEDPGDEQFF. CDR3 nucleotides: TGCAGCGTTGAAGATCCAGGGGATGAGCAGTTCTTC.

V gene TRBV7-9 combines with J gene TRBJ2-5, with TRBD2 matching 7 bases. CDR3 length: 14 residues. Germline trimming cut 3 bases from V and 2 bases from J; bases unmatched to any gene: 3. Germline V gene sequence: CDR1 SEHNR, CDR2 FQNEAQ (reference sequence). The CDR3 loop reads CASSLSAGQETQYF. The CDR3 DNA reads TGTGCCAGCAGCTTGTCAGCGGGACAAGAGACCCAGTACTTC.

This clone was detected only once. This chain links TRBV2 with TRBJ2-7; D is ambiguous. Germline assignment: CDR1 SNHLY and CDR2 FYNNEI. The CDR3 contains 12 residues. Deletions cut 3 bases from V and 3 bases from J, with 6 bases between. The CDR3, as DNA: TGTGCCAGCAGTGACAGGATCTACGAGCAGTACGTC. It translates to CASSDRIYEQYV.

The J gene is TRBJ1-2, the V gene TRBV5-1; D might be TRBD1 (5 bases). The germline CDR1 and CDR2 sequences are SGHRS and YFSETQ. The V end was cut by 5 bases, the J end by 8 bases, with 19 bases between. The CDR3 spans 14 residues. The CDR3 coding sequence is TGCGCCAGCAGTTCTCCGGGCCAATGGGGCGGCTACACCTTC. Protein: CASSSPGQWGGYTF.

The rearrangement links TRBV10-3 to TRBJ2-2; 7 bases map to TRBD2. CDR1 and CDR2 (germline): ENHRY, SYGVKD. The CDR3 has 13 amino acids. The V gene end was trimmed by 6 bases and the J gene end by 9 bases; junction bases not matched to a gene: 7. The CDR3 spells CAIRASGTRELFF. The CDR3 nucleotides read TGTGCCATCAGGGCTAGCGGCACTCGGGAGCTGTTTTTT.

V gene TRBV3-1 (or the pseudogene TRBV3-2) combines with J gene TRBJ1-1, with 11 bases that match TRBD1. The CDR3 covers 14 residues. Per germline, CDR1 LGHDT and CDR2 YNNKEL (reference sequence). With V trimmed by 5 bases and J by 3 bases, 2 bases remained unmatched. CDR3 DNA sequence: TGTGCCAGCAGCTGGGACAGGGGGGACACTGAAGCTTTCTTT. Its protein is CASSWDRGDTEAFF.

This clone was seen only once. The CDR3, as DNA: TGTGCCTGGACAGGGGGCGAGAACACTGAAGCTTTCTTT. As protein: CAWTGGENTEAFF. The chain links TRBV30 to TRBJ1-1; 8 bases map to TRBD1. This CDR3 comprises 13 residues. Germline V gene sequence: CDR1 GTSNPN, CDR2 SVGIG (reference sequence). After removal of 4 bases from V and 1 base from J, the junction contained 2 bases not matched to a gene.

The chain joins TRBV4-1 to TRBJ2-3, with D possibly TRBD2 on 6 matching bases. The length of the CDR3 is 15 residues. Deletions cut 4 bases from V and 2 bases from J, with 13 bases between. Germline CDR1 reads MGHRA; CDR2 reads YSYEKL. CDR3 loop: CASSRSGLFTDTQYF. The CDR3 DNA is TGCGCCAGCAGCCGGTCGGGACTTTTCACAGATACGCAGTATTTT.